These T cell receptor beta chains were read from a single sample in a study of OX40 agonist ivuxolimab in advanced cancers. TCRdb's table, derived via immunoSEQ multiplex PCR, lists solely in-frame clones and lacks some. Among 34,000 or so clones, around 85% were seen once, and the ten largest hold approximately 10%. Specimen: CD4+ or CD8+ T cells sorted from blood, collected in a trial of the OX40 agonist ivuxolimab. The receptors originated from an adult with an advanced solid tumor such as melanoma, head and neck, liver or kidney cancer. The CDR3 runs from the conserved cysteine through the conserved F or W. A D gene is named only where the DNA matches it firmly. The size entry is marked missing in some rows and otherwise reads once, few, many or a size class.

>TRBJ2-3|TRBV2|.|once
TGTGCCAGCAGTGAAGGGGGATCCACAGATACGCAGTATTTT
CASSEGGSTDTQYF
>TRBJ2-5|TRBV4-1|.|.
TGCGCCAGTTTACAGGGAGGGAAAGAGACCCAGTACTTC
CASLQGGKETQYF
>TRBJ1-6|TRBV5-6|.|few
TGTGCCAGCAGCTTGACAGGTCGTTCACCCCTCCACTTT
CASSLTGRSPLHF
>TRBJ2-1|TRBV10-3|TRBD1|.
TGTGCCATCATAGGGGACAGGGAAATAAATGAGCAGTTCTTC
CAIIGDREINEQFF
>TRBJ2-5|TRBV6-4|TRBD2|.
TGTGCCAGCAGTGAAAGGCGGGGGGAGACCCAGTACTTC
CASSERRGETQYF
>TRBJ2-1|TRBV5-1|.|few
TGCGCCAGCAGCTTGGCTCGGGGCGGGGGCGTTGAGCAGTTCTTC
CASSLARGGGVEQFF
>TRBJ2-7|TRBV29-1|TRBD2|.
TGCAGCGTTGAAGAGACCGGGACTAGTGCGTACGAGCAGTACTTC
CSVEETGTSAYEQYF
>TRBJ1-1|TRBV5-1|.|once
TGCGCCAGCAGCTTGGAGGGAAATATCGCTGAAGCTTTCTTT
CASSLEGNIAEAFF
>TRBJ2-5|TRBV6-6|.|.
TGTGCCAGCAGTCCCGGGGAGCGAGGGACCCAGTACTTC
CASSPGERGTQYF
>TRBJ2-7|TRBV7-9|TRBD1|few
TGTGCCAGCAGCCCACGGGACAGGCACGAGCAGTACTTC
CASSPRDRHEQYF
>TRBJ2-6|TRBV28|.|.
TGTGCCAGCAGTTTGGCGTCTGGGGCCAACGTCCTGACTTTC
CASSLASGANVLTF
>TRBJ2-2|TRBV7-3|.|.
TGTGCCAGCAGCTTAACCCCCAGTCAGCGATCGAACACCGGGGAGCTGTTTTTT
CASSLTPSQRSNTGELFF
>TRBJ2-7|TRBV7-6|TRBD2|.
TGTGCCAGCAGCCCTAGCGGGGGGGCGGCCGAGCAGTACTTC
CASSPSGGAAEQYF
>TRBJ2-1|TRBV19|.|.
TGTGCCAGTAGTATTCCGACAGGCGACTTTCACAATGAGCAGTTCTTC
CASSIPTGDFHNEQFF
>TRBJ1-1|TRBV11-2|TRBD1|.
TGTGCCAGCAGTCAACGGACAGGGAAGAACACTGAAGCTTTCTTT
CASSQRTGKNTEAFF
>TRBJ2-5|TRBV30|TRBD2|once
TGTGCCTGGAGTGTACAGCGGGGGCTGGAGACCCAGTACTTC
CAWSVQRGLETQYF
>TRBJ2-7|TRBV19|TRBD1|once
TGTGCCAGTAGTATAGATGGCCCCAGGGGGCGGTACGAGCAGTACTTC
CASSIDGPRGRYEQYF
>TRBJ1-1|TRBV6-5|TRBD1|.
TGTGCCAGCAGTGGGGTGACAGGGGGATACACTGAAGCTTTCTTT
CASSGVTGGYTEAFF
>TRBJ1-2|TRBV7-2|.|.
TGTGCCAGCAGCCCAAAAGACGGACAAGGGCAAGGCTATGGCTACACCTTC
CASSPKDGQGQGYGYTF
>TRBJ2-7|TRBV29-1|TRBD1|.
TGCAGCGTCTCGGGACAGGGTGACTACGAGCAGTACTTC
CSVSGQGDYEQYF
>TRBJ2-2|TRBV7-9|.|.
TGTGCCAGCAGCTTAAGGGGGGAGAACACCGGGGAGCTGTTTTTT
CASSLRGENTGELFF
>TRBJ2-5|TRBV5-8|.|once
TGTGCCAGCATCCGAGGAAGGGGAGAGACCCAGTACTTC
CASIRGRGETQYF
>TRBJ2-1|TRBV4-1|TRBD2|.
TGCGCCAGCAGCCAAGCGGGACTAGATAAGTTCTTC
CASSQAGLDKFF
>TRBJ2-7|TRBV6-1|TRBD1|.
TGTGCCAGCAGTGATGAGACAGGGGGCAACGAGCAGTACTTC
CASSDETGGNEQYF
>TRBJ1-2|TRBV9|.|.
TGTGCCAGCTACGAGGGGGTTGATGGCTACACCTTC
CASYEGVDGYTF
>TRBJ1-5|TRBV11-2|.|.
TGTGCCAGCAGCTTAGGAGGAGGGGTGGGTCAGCCCCAGCATTTT
CASSLGGGVGQPQHF
>TRBJ2-7|TRBV29-1|.|.
TGCAGCGTTGAAGACTCGTACGGGGGCGAATCGTACGAGCAGTACTTC
CSVEDSYGGESYEQYF
>TRBJ2-2|TRBV11-2|.|.
TGTGCCAGCAGCTCTACGGACCCGGAGCTGTTTTTT
CASSSTDPELFF
>TRBJ2-7|TRBV5-1|TRBD1|once
TGCGCCAGCAGCTCTTACCGGACAGGAAACTACGAGCAGTACTTC
CASSSYRTGNYEQYF
>TRBJ1-3|TRBV9|.|.
TGTGCCAGCAGCCCTATCTCTGGAAACACCATATATTTT
CASSPISGNTIYF
>TRBJ2-7|TRBV10-2|.|.
TGCGCCAGCAGTGGGGAGGAGAGGGGGGGCTACGAGCAGTACTTC
CASSGEERGGYEQYF
>TRBJ1-6|TRBV28|.|.
TGTGCCAGCAGGCCCAACAGGGAATGGGGTTCACCCCTCCACTTT
CASRPNREWGSPLHF
>TRBJ2-4|TRBV28|.|.
TGTGCCAGCAGTTTCCCCTCTCGACAGATTCTAGCCAAAAACATTCAGTACTTC
CASSFPSRQILAKNIQYF
>TRBJ2-3|TRBV30|.|once
TGTGCCTGGAGTTTAAGGGGCACAGATACGCAGTATTTT
CAWSLRGTDTQYF
>TRBJ2-2|TRBV5-6|TRBD2|.
TGTGCCAGCAGCTTATTCGGGAGGGCCGGGGAGCTGTTTTTT
CASSLFGRAGELFF
>TRBJ2-7|TRBV7-2|.|.
TGTGCCAGCAGCTTAGGGCAGGGCTTCGAGCAGTACTTC
CASSLGQGFEQYF
>TRBJ2-7|TRBV6-5|.|.
TGTGCCAGCAGGACCTATGGGGGGCGTTACGAGCAGTACTTC
CASRTYGGRYEQYF
>TRBJ1-1|TRBV18|TRBD1|.
TGTGCCAGCTCACGCCAGACAGGGACGAACACTGAAGCTTTCTTT
CASSRQTGTNTEAFF
>TRBJ2-2|TRBV10-1|.|few
TGCGCCAGCAGTGACAACTTAGAAACCGGGGAGCTGTTTTTT
CASSDNLETGELFF
>TRBJ2-2|TRBV7-8|.|.
TGTGCCAGCAGCTTCAGACAGGCCCAGATAGACGGGGAGCTGTTTTTT
CASSFRQAQIDGELFF
>TRBJ2-1|TRBV7-2|.|.
TGTGCCAGCAGCTTAGAAGCATATGAGCAGTTCTTC
CASSLEAYEQFF